This is a list of T cell receptor beta chains from one sample in a study of blood T cell repertoires in COVID-19. The data were produced by immunoSEQ multiplex PCR, yet TCRdb's version contains in-frame clones alone and is incomplete. Of a few hundred thousand clones listed, about 91% were seen once; the top ten hold 1.5% to 2%. Sequenced material: peripheral blood. Every receptor here comes from a young woman with COVID-19, enrolled during active disease. Each CDR3 is given without its conserved first and last residue. A D gene is named only where the DNA matches it firmly.

v_call,d_call,j_call,cdr3_length,cdr3_aa
TRBV10-3,TRBD2,TRBJ2-1,15,AISESSGGGSYNEQF
TRBV3-1/TRBV3-2,TRBD1,TRBJ1-2,16,ASSPNRDRGRRNYGYT
TRBV7-2,TRBD1,TRBJ1-4,11,ASSVQGAEKLF
TRBV13,-,TRBJ2-5,13,ASSSQGLLQETQY
TRBV27,-,TRBJ1-2,11,ASSRLANYGYT
TRBV5-6,-,TRBJ1-4,15,ASTFGRTVPTNEKLF
TRBV7-2,-,TRBJ2-5,15,ASSLKGAGLTQETQY
TRBV25-1,-,TRBJ2-7,12,ASSELGGAYEQY
TRBV5-1,TRBD1,TRBJ1-2,12,ASSPKGQPYGYT
TRBV30,TRBD2,TRBJ2-7,11,AWNGGVRYEQY
TRBV7-9,-,TRBJ2-3,13,ASSSITRSTDTQY
TRBV5-6,-,TRBJ2-1,14,ASSNYQGEFYNEQF
TRBV15,-,TRBJ1-1,11,ATSRDLPTEAF